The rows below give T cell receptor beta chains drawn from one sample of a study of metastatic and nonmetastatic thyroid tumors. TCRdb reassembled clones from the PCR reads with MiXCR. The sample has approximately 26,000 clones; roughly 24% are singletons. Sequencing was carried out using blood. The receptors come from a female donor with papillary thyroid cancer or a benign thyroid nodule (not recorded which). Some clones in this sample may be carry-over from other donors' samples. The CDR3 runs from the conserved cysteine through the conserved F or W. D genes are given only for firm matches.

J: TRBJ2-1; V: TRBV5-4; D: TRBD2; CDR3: CASSSPVGLAGAGGNEQFF
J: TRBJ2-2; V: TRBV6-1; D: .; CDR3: CASRPGVNTGELFF
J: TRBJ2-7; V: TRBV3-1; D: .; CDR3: CASSLRDNEGYEQYF
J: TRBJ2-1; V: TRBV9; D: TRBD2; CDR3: CASSGGGSYNEQFF
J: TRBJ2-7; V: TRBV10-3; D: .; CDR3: CAISVGAGSSYEQYF
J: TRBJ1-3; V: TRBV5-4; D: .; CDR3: CASSLGQTSGNTIYF
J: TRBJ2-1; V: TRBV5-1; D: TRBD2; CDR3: CASSLAGTSKGGEQFF
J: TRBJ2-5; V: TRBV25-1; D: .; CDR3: CASSEKETQYF
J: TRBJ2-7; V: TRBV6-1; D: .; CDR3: CASSRRGEGVDEQYF
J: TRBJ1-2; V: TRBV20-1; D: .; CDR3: CSARDLMTWGGYTF
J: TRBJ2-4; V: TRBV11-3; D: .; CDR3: CASSLSLASLKNIQYF
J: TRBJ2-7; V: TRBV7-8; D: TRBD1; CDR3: CASSEGTGGTEQYF
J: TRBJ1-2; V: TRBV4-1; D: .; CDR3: CASSQDHNGYYGYTF
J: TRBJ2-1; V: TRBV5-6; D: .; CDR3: CASSLTVYSDEQFF
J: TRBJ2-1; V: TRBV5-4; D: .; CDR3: CTSSFAANEQFF
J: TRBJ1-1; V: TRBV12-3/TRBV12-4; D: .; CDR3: CASILSGKRVNTEAFF
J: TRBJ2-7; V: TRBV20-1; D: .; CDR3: CSAYKSGSLNYEQYF
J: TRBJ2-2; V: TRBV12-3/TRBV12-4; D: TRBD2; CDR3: CASSFRPSGSGGELFF
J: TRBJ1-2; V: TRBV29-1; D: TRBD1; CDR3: CSAPSAGGSRYGYTF
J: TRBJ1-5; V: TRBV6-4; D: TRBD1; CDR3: CASSDGDSQPQHF